Shown below are 13 T cell receptor beta chains from a single sample sequenced in a study of cytomegalovirus exposure and HLA in healthy donors. The primer mix had 60 Vbeta and 13 Jbeta primers. Assay used: immunoSEQ multiplex PCR; TCRdb lists only in-frame clones, some missing. The sample consists of some 160,000 clones, 84% of them appearing once. The sequenced sample was PBMCs. The receptors here all came from a boy aged 2 to 10 in good health and CMV-seronegative.

The gene calls are TRBV6-5 and TRBJ1-1; the D is unclear. There are 13 residues in the CDR3. Per germline, CDR1 MNHEY and CDR2 SVGAGI. The germline V and J ends were trimmed by 5 bases and 3 bases, with 10 bases remaining between them. The chain's CDR3 is CASSPDTYTEAFF. For the CDR3, the DNA is TGTGCCAGCAGTCCAGACACTTACACTGAAGCTTTCTTT.

CDR3 sequence (DNA): TGTGCCAGCAGCCTGCGGCTAGCGGGAGGGTCCGGGGAGCTGTTTTTT. Translation: CASSLRLAGGSGELFF. V usage is TRBV28 and J usage is TRBJ2-2; 12 bases agree with TRBD2. The CDR3 runs 16 residues. Trimming took 6 bases from V and 6 from J; bases not matched to a gene: 8. Germline V gene data show CDR1 as MDHEN and CDR2 as SYDVKM.

A few counts support this clone. The chain couples TRBV6-4 to TRBJ2-5, with 8 bases matching TRBD1. With V trimmed by 0 bases and J by 5 bases, 5 bases remained unmatched. CDR3 length: 15 residues. Germline CDR1 reads MRHNA; CDR2 reads SNTAGT. The CDR3 protein is CASSDSSGGVETQYF. As DNA, the CDR3 is TGTGCCAGCAGTGACTCATCAGGGGGCGTCGAGACCCAGTACTTC.

The chain links TRBV5-5 to TRBJ2-7, with 10 bases matching TRBD2. CDR3 length equals 16 residues. Germline V gene data show CDR1 as SGHKS and CDR2 as YYEKEE (reference sequence). The J segment lost 1 base and the V segment lost 0 bases, leaving 4 bases of the junction unmatched. Written as DNA, the CDR3 is TGTGCCAGCAGCTTGGTGCCTAGCGGGAGTTCCTACGAGCAGTACTTC. Translated: CASSLVPSGSSYEQYF.

This clone was counted a few times. The V gene is TRBV2, the J gene TRBJ2-5; 9 bases are shared with TRBD1. Germline V CDR1 and CDR2: SNHLY, FYNNEI. Trimming removed 5 bases from V and 5 bases from J; junction bases left unmatched: 6. The CDR3 contains 14 residues. The CDR3 reads CASSFTGGLETQYF. In nucleotides, the CDR3 is TGTGCCAGCAGTTTCACAGGGGGCTTGGAGACCCAGTACTTC.

The chain carries TRBV7-7 and TRBJ2-7; no firm D call. Trimming left V 5 bases short and J 6 bases short, with 11 bases between. This CDR3 comprises 12 residues. CDR1 is SSHAT and CDR2 is FNYEAQ in the germline V gene (reference sequence). CDR3 DNA: TGTGCCAGCAGCACTAACTCGGGCGAGCAGTACTTC. Translated, it gives CASSTNSGEQYF.

A single count supports this clone. This chain uses TRBV7-9 with TRBJ2-3; the D gene is possibly TRBD2 (6 bases). This CDR3 is built from 18 residues. The ends were cut back, 2 bases at V and 0 bases at J, with 18 bases in the middle. From germline, CDR1 is SEHNR and CDR2 FQNEAQ (reference sequence). CDR3 loop: CASSLRSGPGRSTDTQYF. The DNA of the CDR3 is TGTGCCAGCAGCTTACGGTCAGGGCCGGGGAGGAGCACAGATACGCAGTATTTT.

The chain is built from TRBV7-6 and TRBJ2-7; TRBD2 is a possible D gene (6 bases). V dropped 0 bases and J dropped 5 bases, with 11 bases sitting between them. This CDR3 contains 14 residues. Germline-derived CDR1 and CDR2 are SGHVS and FNYEAQ. CDR3 coding DNA: TGTGCCAGCAGCTTAGCCCGGGGGTTACACGAGCAGTACTTC. It translates to CASSLARGLHEQYF.

CDR3 amino acids: CASSLSRQGRIGSPLHF. Here the CDR3 DNA reads TGTGCCAGCAGCTTGTCCCGCCAGGGAAGGATCGGTTCACCCCTCCACTTT. The rearrangement links TRBV13 to TRBJ1-6; a possible D gene is TRBD1 (5 bases). The germline V gene has CDR1 PRHDT and CDR2 FYEKMQ (reference sequence). This CDR3 contains 17 residues. Trimming cost V 3 bases and J 9 bases, with 21 bases left between them. Together with reference TRBV13 and TRBJ1-6, the CDR3 gives the full variable domain: AAGVIQSPRHLIKEKRETATLKCYPIPRHDTVYWYQQGPGQDPQFLISFYEKMQSDKGSIPDRFSAQQFSDYHSELNMSSLELGDSALYFCASSLSRQGRIGSPLHFGNGTRLTVT.

The gene calls are TRBV25-1 and TRBJ1-4, with no clear D. Germline assignment: CDR1 MGHDK and CDR2 SYGVNS. V dropped 1 base and J dropped 4 bases, with 13 bases sitting between them. The CDR3 consists of 16 residues. CDR3 DNA sequence: TGTGCCAGCAGTGAATGGAGGGCTGACTTTAATGAAAAACTGTTTTTT. Protein: CASSEWRADFNEKLFF.

The chain employs TRBV11-2 and TRBJ1-5; 9 positions match TRBD1. The CDR3 contains 18 residues. J was trimmed by 5 bases and V by 9 bases; bases with no gene match: 20. Germline V gene lookup returns CDR1 SGHAT and CDR2 FQNNGV. The CDR3 DNA reads as TGTGCCAGACAGGGGGCCATTCCTTCATCCCTCCCCTATCAGCCCCAGCATTTT. Translated: CARQGAIPSSLPYQPQHF.

The chain combines TRBV4-1 with TRBJ2-2, with 8 bases fitting TRBD1. Germline CDR1 and CDR2: MGHRA and YSYEKL. The CDR3 length is 16 residues. V lost 0 bases to trimming and J lost 6 bases; unmatched junction nucleotides: 6. The CDR3 nucleotides are TGCGCCAGCAGCCAAGAATGGCAGGGGGCCGCCGGGGAGCTGTTTTTT. This gives the protein CASSQEWQGAAGELFF.

V and J are TRBV7-2 and TRBJ2-1, with 8 bases fitting TRBD2. CDR1 SGHTA and CDR2 FQGNSA come from the germline V gene. The CDR3 spans 15 residues. Losses at the gene ends were 6 bases for V and 4 bases for J; bases not matched to a gene: 8. CDR3 nucleotides: TGTGCCAGCAGGTTTAAGCGGGAGCGGTACAATGAGCAGTTCTTC. Its translation is CASRFKRERYNEQFF.